This entry features one T cell receptor (beta chain) sequence. Its specificity is unknown. This specimen comes from a study of T cells expressing NK-cell markers. The CDR3 consists of 15 residues. TCRdb reprocessed the 5' RACE reads, with one entry per CDR3 protein and no DNA. The sample holds about 540,000 distinct CDR3 sequences. Overall study findings and caveats: In a handful of donors, dominant CD3+CD56+NKG2C+ clonotypes ranked among the top 10 CD8+ clonotypes.

This clonotype was obtained from a man aged 18-30 years in good health. The sequenced sample consisted of blood T cells: a sorted CD56 or NKG2C T cell subset, CD4+ or CD8+ T cells, or bulk PBMC T cells (not recorded which). V gene TRBV12-3 or TRBV12-4 combines with J gene TRBJ1-5; TCRdb's D call of TRBD1 is untestable without DNA. The CDR3 is CASSPFPQINQPQHF.